Sequencing of this T cell receptor (delta chain) was carried out in a study of gamma-delta chains in newborns, infants, children. As for the study in general: Microbial exposure reportedly drives polyclonal innate γδ T cell expansion after birth.

TCRdb fed the reads to CATT. This sample carries 8,000 or so delta-chain clones, 3% to 4% of them seen once, and the ten largest clones take 16%. Relative to its sample, this clone is medium-sized. A much bigger clone sits one base away, suggesting this may be a read error. This specimen includes other DNA sequences encoding the same CDR3. The V segment lost 0 bases and the J segment 1 base; nucleotides outside the gene matches: 2. The CDR3 sequence is 18 residues long. Germline assignment: CDR1 GEAIGNYY and CDR2 EKD. The sample consisted of blood. This clonotype was obtained from a child who was a newborn, infant or young child, either healthy, febrile or measles-vaccinated (not recorded which). The chain joins TRDV2 to TRDJ3; 10 bases map to TRDD3. The CDR3 coding sequence is TGTGCCTGTGACACCGTACTGGGGGATTCCTGGGACACCCGACAGATGTTTTTC. The encoded protein is CACDTVLGDSWDTRQMFF.